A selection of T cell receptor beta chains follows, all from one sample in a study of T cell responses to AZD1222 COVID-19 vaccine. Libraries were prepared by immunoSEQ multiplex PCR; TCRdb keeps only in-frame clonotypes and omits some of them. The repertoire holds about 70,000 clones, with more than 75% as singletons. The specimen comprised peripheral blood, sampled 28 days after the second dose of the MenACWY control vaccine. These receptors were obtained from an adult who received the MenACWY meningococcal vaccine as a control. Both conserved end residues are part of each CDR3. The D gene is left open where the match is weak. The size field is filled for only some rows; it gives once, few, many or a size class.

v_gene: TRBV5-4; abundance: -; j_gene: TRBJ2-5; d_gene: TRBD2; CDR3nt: TGTGCCAGCAGCCCCACGGGGGGGTCCCAAGAGACCCAGTACTTC; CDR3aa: CASSPTGGSQETQYF
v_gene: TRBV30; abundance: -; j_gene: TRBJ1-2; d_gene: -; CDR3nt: TGTGCCTGGAGTGGGGTAGAGTATGGCTACACCTTC; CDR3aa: CAWSGVEYGYTF
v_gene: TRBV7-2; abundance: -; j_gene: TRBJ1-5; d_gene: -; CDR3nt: TGTGCCAGCAGCTTAGGCGGCGGAGGTCAGCCCCAGCATTTT; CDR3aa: CASSLGGGGQPQHF
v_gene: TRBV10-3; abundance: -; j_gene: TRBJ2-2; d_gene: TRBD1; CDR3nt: TGTGCCTTACGCCCGGGACAGGGGACCGGGGAGCTGTTTTTT; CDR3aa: CALRPGQGTGELFF
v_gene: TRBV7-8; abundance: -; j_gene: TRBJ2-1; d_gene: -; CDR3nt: TGTGCCAGCAGCCCTTGGAACAATGAGCAGTTCTTC; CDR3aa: CASSPWNNEQFF
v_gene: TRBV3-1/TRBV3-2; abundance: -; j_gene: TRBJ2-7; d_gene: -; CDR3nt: TGTGCCAGCAGCCAAACTCGGGGCCCCGAGCAGTACTTC; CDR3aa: CASSQTRGPEQYF
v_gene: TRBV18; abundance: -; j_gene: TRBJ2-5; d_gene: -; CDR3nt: TGTGCCAGCTCACGGAGTGCCGGGACCCAGTACTTC; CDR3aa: CASSRSAGTQYF
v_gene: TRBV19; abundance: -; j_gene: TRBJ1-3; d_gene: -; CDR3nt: TGTGCCAGTAACTTGATCTCTGGAAACACCATATATTTT; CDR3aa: CASNLISGNTIYF
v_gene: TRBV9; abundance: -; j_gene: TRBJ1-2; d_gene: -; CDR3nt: TGTGCCAGCAGCCCCCCCGGGGGAGGGAACTATGGCTACACCTTC; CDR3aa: CASSPPGGGNYGYTF
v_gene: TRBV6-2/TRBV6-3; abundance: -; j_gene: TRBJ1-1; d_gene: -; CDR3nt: TGTGCCAGCAGTTACCCTACAGTAGGAGCTTTCTTT; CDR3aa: CASSYPTVGAFF
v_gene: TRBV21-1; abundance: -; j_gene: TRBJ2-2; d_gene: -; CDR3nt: TGTGCCAGCACGCTAGAGGAGAAGAACACCGGGGAGCTGTTTTTT; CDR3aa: CASTLEEKNTGELFF
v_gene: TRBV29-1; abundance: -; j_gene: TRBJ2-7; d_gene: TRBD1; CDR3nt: TGCAGCGTTGGGACAGGGGGGGCCTACGAGCAGTACTTC; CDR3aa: CSVGTGGAYEQYF
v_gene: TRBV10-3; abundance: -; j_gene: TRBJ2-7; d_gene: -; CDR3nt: TGTGCCATCAGTGAGTTTGAAGGGATTTACGAGCAGTACTTC; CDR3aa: CAISEFEGIYEQYF
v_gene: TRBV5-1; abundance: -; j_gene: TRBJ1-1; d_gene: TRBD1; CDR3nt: TGCGCCAGCAGCTTGGCACAGGGGCTGGCTGAAGCTTTCTTT; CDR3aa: CASSLAQGLAEAFF
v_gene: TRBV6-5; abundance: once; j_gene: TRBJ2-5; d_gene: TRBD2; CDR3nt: TGTGCCAGCTGCAGACTAGCGGGGGGGCTGGAGACCCAGTACTTC; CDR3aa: CASCRLAGGLETQYF
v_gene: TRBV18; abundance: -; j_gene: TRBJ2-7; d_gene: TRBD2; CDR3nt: TGTGCCAGCTCTCCGGAACTAGCGGGATCAGAGCAGTACTTC; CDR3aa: CASSPELAGSEQYF
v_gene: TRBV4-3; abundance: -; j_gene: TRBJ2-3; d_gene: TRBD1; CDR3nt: TGCGCCAGCAGCCAACGCGGACAGGGGGTGGCAGATACGCAGTATTTT; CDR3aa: CASSQRGQGVADTQYF
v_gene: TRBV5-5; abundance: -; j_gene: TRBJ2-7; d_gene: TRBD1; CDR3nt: TGTGCCAGCAGCTTGGGGACAGGCTACGAGCAGTACTTC; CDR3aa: CASSLGTGYEQYF
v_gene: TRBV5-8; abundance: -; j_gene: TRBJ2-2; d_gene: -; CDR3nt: TGTGCCAGCAGCTGGAGGTCGACAGTGCCCGGGGAGCTGTTTTTT; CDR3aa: CASSWRSTVPGELFF
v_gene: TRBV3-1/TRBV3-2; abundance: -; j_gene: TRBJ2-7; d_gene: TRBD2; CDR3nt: TGTGCCAGCAGCCAAGTACTAGCGGCAACCTACGAGCAGTACTTC; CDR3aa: CASSQVLAATYEQYF
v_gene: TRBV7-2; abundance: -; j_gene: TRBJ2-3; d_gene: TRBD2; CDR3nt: TGTGCCAGCAGCCCCCGCGGGGGGGCACGAAATACGCAGTATTTT; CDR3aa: CASSPRGGARNTQYF
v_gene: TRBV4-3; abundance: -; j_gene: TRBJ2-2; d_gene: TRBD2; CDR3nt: TGCGCCAGCAGCCAAGTGTCGGGGGGAGGGCCGGGAACCGGGGAGCTGTTTTTT; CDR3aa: CASSQVSGGGPGTGELFF
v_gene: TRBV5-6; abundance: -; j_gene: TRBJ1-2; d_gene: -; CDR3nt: TGTGCCAGCAGCTGGGGATCCTCTAACTATGGCTACACCTTC; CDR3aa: CASSWGSSNYGYTF
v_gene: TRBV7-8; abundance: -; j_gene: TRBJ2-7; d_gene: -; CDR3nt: TGTGCCAGCAGCCGTGGAGTGTCCTACGAGCAGTACTTC; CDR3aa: CASSRGVSYEQYF
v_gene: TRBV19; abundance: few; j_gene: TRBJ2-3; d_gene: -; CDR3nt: TGTGCCACCGGACTAAACACAGATACGCAGTATTTT; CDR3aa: CATGLNTDTQYF
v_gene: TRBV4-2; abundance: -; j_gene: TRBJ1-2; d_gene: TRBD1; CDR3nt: TGTGCCAGCAGCCAAGAAACAGTTGAGACAGGGAGGTATGGCTACACCTTC; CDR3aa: CASSQETVETGRYGYTF
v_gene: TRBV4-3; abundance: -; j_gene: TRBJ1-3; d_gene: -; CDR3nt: TGCGCCAGCAGCAGAGATCGGATGACGGGTGGGGGAAACACCATATATTTT; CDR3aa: CASSRDRMTGGGNTIYF
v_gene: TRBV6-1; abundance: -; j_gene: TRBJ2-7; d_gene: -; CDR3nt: TGTGCCAGCAGTGGAGCAGGGCGGGGAGCGCCTAGCTTGCAGTACTTC; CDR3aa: CASSGAGRGAPSLQYF
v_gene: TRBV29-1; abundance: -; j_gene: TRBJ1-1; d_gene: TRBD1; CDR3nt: TGCAGCGTTGCGAGACAGGGGAACACTGAAGCTTTCTTT; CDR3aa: CSVARQGNTEAFF
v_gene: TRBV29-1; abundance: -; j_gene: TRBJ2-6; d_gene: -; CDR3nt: TGCAGCGTTGAACTACAGGGTGGTGGGGCCAACGTCCTGACTTTC; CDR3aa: CSVELQGGGANVLTF
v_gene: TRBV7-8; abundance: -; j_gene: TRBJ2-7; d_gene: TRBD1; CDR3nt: TGTGCCAGCAGCTTAGTAGGACAGGGCGGCGAGCAGTACTTC; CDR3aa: CASSLVGQGGEQYF
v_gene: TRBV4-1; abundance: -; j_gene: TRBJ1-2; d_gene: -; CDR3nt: TGCGCCAGCAGCCAAGGGCCCGGTACCTTAGCTAACTATGGCTACACCTTC; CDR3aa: CASSQGPGTLANYGYTF
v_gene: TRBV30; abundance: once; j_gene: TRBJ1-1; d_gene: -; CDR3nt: TGTGCCTGGGACGGGGCCCGGAGCACTGAAGCTTTCTTT; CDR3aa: CAWDGARSTEAFF
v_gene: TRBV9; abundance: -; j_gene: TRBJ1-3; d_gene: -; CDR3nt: TGTGCCAGCAGCTTTCCCGGAGGCAACACCATATATTTT; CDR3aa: CASSFPGGNTIYF
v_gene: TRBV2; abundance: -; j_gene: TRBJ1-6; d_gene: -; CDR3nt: TGTGCCAGCAGTGACGCGGCTAGCTCCTATAATTCACCCCTCCACTTT; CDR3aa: CASSDAASSYNSPLHF
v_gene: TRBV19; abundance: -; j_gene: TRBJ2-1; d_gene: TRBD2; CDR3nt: TGTGCCAGTAGGGGACTAGCGGCCCAGTACAATGAGCAGTTCTTC; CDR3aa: CASRGLAAQYNEQFF
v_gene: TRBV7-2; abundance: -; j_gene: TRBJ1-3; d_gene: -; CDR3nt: TGTGCCAGTCGGACGTACTCTGGAAACACCATATATTTT; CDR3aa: CASRTYSGNTIYF
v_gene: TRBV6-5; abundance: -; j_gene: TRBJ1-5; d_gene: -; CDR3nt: TGTGCCAGCGGGAATCAGCCCCAGCATTTT; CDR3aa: CASGNQPQHF
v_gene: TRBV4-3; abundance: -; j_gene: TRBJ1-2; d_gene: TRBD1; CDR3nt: TGCGCCAGCAGCCCTCGACAGGGGGCAGGAGGCTACACCTTC; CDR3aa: CASSPRQGAGGYTF
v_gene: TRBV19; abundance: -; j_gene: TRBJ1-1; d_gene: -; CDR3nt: TGTGCCAGTAGCTGGGACGGGGGCACTGAAGCTTTCTTT; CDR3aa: CASSWDGGTEAFF
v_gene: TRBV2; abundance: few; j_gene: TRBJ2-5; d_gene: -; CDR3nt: TGTGCCAGCAGATCTCTGGGGGGCTTCGAGGAGACCCAGTACTTC; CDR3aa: CASRSLGGFEETQYF
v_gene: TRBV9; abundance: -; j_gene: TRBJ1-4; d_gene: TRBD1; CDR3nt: TGTGCCAGCAGTCAGGGGGCAACTAATGAAAAACTGTTTTTT; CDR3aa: CASSQGATNEKLFF
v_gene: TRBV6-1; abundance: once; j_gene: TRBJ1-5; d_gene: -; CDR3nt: TGTGCCAGCAGTGAAAGTACGATCCATCAGCCCCAGCATTTT; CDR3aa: CASSESTIHQPQHF
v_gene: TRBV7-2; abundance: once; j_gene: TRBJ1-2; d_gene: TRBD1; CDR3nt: TGTGCCAGCAGCCCGATGTCCTCGGGACAGGCAGCTAACTATGGCTACACCTTC; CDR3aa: CASSPMSSGQAANYGYTF
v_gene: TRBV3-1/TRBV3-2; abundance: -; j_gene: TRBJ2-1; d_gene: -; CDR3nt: TGTGCCAGCAGCCAATTTTCCGGAACCTCCTACAATGAGCAGTTCTTC; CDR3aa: CASSQFSGTSYNEQFF
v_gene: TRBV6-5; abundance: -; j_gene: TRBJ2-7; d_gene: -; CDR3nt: TGTGCCAGCAGGGGGGACTTTAGAGACTACGAGCAGTACTTC; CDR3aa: CASRGDFRDYEQYF
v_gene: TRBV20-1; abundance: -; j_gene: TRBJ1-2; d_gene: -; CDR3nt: TGCAGTGCGCCTAGACCAGTCGGCTACACCTTC; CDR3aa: CSAPRPVGYTF
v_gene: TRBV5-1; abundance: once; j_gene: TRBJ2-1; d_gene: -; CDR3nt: TGCGCCAGCAGCTTGCGGAAGAGCTCCTACAATGAGCAGTTCTTC; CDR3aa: CASSLRKSSYNEQFF
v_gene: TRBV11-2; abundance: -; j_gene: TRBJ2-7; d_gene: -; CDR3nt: TGTGCCAGCAGCTTGGCCGGGTACGAGCAGTACTTC; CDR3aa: CASSLAGYEQYF
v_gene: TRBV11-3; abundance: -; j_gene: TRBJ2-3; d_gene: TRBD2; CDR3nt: TGTGCCAGCAGCTTTCAGGGACTAGCGGGAGGCACAGATACGCAGTATTTT; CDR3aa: CASSFQGLAGGTDTQYF
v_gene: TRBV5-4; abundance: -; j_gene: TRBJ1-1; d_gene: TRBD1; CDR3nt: TGTGCCAGCAGCTTTGGGCAGGGGGTACACACTGAAGCTTTCTTT; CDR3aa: CASSFGQGVHTEAFF
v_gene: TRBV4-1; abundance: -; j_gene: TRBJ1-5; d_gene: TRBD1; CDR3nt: TGCGCCAGCAGCCAACTGGGACAGGGAGGACGGCAGCCCCAGCATTTT; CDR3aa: CASSQLGQGGRQPQHF
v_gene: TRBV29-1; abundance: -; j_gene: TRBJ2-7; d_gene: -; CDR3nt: TGCAGCGTTCGAACCTCCTACGAGCAGTACTTC; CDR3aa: CSVRTSYEQYF
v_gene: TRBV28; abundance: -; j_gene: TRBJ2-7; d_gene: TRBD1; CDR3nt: TGTGCCGCGTCACAGGGGGCGGACGAGCAGTACTTC; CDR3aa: CAASQGADEQYF
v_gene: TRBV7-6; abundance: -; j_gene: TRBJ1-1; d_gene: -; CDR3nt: TGTGCCAGCAGCCGCACGGAGAACACTGAAGCTTTCTTT; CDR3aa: CASSRTENTEAFF
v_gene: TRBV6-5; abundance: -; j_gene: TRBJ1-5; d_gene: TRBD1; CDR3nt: TGTGCCAGCGGACAGGGGGCTAGCCAGCCCCAGCATTTT; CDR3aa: CASGQGASQPQHF
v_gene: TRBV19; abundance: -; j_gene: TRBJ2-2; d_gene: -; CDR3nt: TGTGCCAGTAGTATAGACGCGGTATTGAGCGGGGAGCTGTTTTTT; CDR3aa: CASSIDAVLSGELFF
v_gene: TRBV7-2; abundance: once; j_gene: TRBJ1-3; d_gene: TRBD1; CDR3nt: TGTGCCAGCAGGGCCGACAGGGCGGTTCGAAACACCATATATTTT; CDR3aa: CASRADRAVRNTIYF
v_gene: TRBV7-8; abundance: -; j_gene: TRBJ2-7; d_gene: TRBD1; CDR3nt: TGTGCCAGCAGCCTAGGGGACAGGGGGGGCGAGCAGTACTTC; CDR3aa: CASSLGDRGGEQYF